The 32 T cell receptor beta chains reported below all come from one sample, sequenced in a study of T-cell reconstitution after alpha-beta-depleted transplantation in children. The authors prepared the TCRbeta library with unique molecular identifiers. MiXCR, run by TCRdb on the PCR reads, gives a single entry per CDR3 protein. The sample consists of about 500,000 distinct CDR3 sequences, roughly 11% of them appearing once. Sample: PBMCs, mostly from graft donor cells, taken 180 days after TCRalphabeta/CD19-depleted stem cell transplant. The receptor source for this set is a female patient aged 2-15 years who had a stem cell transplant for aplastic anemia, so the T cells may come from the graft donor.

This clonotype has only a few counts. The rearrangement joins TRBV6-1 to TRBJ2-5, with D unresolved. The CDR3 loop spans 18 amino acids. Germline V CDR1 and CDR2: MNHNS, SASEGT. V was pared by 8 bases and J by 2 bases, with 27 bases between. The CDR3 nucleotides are TGTGCCAGCGTCCGAGGAAAGGGTGGCGCATGGATTCAAGAGACCCAGTACTTC. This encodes CASVRGKGGAWIQETQYF.

This CDR3 reads CAAGTGGWNEQFF. The CDR3 region has the DNA TGTGCCGCTGGGACAGGGGGCTGGAATGAGCAGTTCTTC. The V call is TRBV25-1, the J call TRBJ2-1; TRBD1 matches at 12 bases. V lost 11 bases, J lost 7 bases, and 6 bases stayed unmatched. The CDR3 totals 13 residues. Germline V gives CDR1 MGHDK, CDR2 SYGVNS.

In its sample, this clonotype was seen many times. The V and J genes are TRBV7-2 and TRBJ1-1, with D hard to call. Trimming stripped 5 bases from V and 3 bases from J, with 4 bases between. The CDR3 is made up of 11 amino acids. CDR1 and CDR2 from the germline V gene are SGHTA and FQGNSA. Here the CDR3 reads CASSPYTEAFF. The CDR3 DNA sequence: TGTGCCAGCAGCCCGTACACTGAAGCTTTCTTT.

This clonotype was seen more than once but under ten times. The CDR3 region is CASVGSYNEQFF. In nucleotides, the CDR3 is TGCGCCAGCGTGGGCTCCTACAATGAGCAGTTCTTC. This sequence joins TRBV5-1 and TRBJ2-1; unclear D gene. The germline V and J ends were trimmed by 7 bases and 0 bases, with 5 bases remaining between them. Germline lookup yields CDR1 SGHRS and CDR2 YFSETQ. The CDR3 loop spans 12 amino acids.

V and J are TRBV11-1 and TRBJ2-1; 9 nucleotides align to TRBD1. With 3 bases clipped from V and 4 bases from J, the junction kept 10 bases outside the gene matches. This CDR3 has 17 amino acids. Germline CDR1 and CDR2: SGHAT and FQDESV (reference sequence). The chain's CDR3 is CASSFLGGTGLYNEQFF. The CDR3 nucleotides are TGTGCCAGCAGCTTCCTGGGGGGGACAGGGCTGTACAATGAGCAGTTCTTC.

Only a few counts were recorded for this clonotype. The CDR3 coding sequence is TGTGCCAGCAGCTTTTGGGGGCAGGACATTATGGGTGGCTACACCTTC. Translation gives CASSFWGQDIMGGYTF. The V gene is TRBV7-8, the J gene TRBJ1-2; D perhaps matches TRBD1 (6 bases). V was cut by 3 bases and J by 7 bases, with 21 bases left in between. The CDR3 sequence is 16 residues long. The germline V gene encodes CDR1 SGHVS and CDR2 FQNEAQ.

The CDR3 here is CASSGKDIPYEQYF. DNA for the CDR3: TGTGCCAGCAGCGGCAAGGACATACCCTACGAGCAGTACTTC. The chain has TRBV9 and TRBJ2-7; D is perhaps TRBD1 (5 bases). V dropped 3 bases and J dropped 2 bases, with 12 bases sitting between them. CDR1 and CDR2 from the germline V gene are SGDLS and YYNGEE. The CDR3 runs 14 residues.

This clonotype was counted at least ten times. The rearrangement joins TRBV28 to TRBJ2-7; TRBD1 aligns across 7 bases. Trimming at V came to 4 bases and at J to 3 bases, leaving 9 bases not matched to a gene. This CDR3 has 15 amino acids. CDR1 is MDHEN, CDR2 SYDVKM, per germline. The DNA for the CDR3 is TGTGCCAGCAGTTCTCCCCCGACAGGGATCTACGAGCAGTACTTC. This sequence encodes CASSSPPTGIYEQYF.

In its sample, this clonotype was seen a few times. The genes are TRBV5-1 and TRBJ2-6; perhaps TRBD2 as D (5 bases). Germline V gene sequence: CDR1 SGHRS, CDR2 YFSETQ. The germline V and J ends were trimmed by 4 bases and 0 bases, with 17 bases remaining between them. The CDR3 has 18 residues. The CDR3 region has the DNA TGCGCCAGCAGCCCGAAGACCCCCGGGAACTCTGGGGCCAACGTCCTGACTTTC. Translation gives CASSPKTPGNSGANVLTF.

The CDR3, as DNA: TGTGCCGAGTGTCGGGACGCCGTGGATACGCAGTATTTT. Amino acid sequence: CAECRDAVDTQYF. This chain joins TRBV6-6 and TRBJ2-3; D may match TRBD1 or TRBD2 (5 bases each). CDR3 length: 13 residues. The germline V and J ends were trimmed by 11 bases and 6 bases, with 18 bases remaining between them. Germline lookup yields CDR1 MNHNY and CDR2 SVGAGI (reference sequence).

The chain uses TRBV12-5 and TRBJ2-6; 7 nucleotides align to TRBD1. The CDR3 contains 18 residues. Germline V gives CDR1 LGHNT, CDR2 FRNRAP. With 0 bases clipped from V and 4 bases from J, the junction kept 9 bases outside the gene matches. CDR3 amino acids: CASGLVSLTGAGANVLTF. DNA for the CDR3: TGTGCTAGTGGTTTGGTTTCTCTCACAGGGGCCGGGGCCAACGTCCTGACTTTC.

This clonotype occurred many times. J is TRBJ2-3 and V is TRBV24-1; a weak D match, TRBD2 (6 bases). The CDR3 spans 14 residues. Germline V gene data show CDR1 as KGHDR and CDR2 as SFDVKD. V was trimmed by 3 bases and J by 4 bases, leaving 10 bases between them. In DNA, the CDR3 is TGTGCCACCAGTGATATGCGGGGCGCAGATACGCAGTATTTT. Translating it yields CATSDMRGADTQYF.

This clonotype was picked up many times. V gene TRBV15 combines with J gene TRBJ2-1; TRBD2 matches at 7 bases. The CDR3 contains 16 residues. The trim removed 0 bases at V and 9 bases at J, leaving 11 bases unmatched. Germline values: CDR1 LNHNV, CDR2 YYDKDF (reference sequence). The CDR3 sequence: CATSRDRGGRTVEQFF. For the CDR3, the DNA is TGTGCCACCAGCAGAGATCGGGGCGGGAGAACGGTTGAGCAGTTCTTC.

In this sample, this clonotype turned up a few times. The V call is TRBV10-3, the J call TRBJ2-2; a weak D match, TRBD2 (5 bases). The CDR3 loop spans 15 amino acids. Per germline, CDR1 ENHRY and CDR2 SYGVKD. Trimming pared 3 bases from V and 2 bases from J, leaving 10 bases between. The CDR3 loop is CAISDERINTGELFF. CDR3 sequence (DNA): TGTGCCATCAGTGATGAGCGGATAAACACCGGGGAGCTGTTTTTT.

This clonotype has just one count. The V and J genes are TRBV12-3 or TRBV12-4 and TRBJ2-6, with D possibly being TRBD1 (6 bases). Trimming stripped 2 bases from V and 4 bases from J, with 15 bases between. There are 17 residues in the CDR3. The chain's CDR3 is CASSLRGTRTGANVLTF. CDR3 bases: TGTGCCAGCAGTTTAAGGGGGACCCGGACGGGGGCCAACGTCCTGACTTTC.

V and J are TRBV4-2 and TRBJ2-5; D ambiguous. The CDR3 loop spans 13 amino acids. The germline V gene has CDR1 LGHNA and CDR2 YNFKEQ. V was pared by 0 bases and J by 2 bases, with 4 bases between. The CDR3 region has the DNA TGTGCCAGCAGCCAAGATCAACAAGAGACCCAGTACTTC. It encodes CASSQDQQETQYF.

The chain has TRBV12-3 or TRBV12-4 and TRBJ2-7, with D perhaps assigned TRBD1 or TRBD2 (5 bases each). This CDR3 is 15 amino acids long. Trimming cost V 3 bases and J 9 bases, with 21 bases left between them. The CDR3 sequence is CASSFEAKERDAQYF. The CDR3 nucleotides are TGTGCCAGCAGTTTCGAGGCGAAGGAACGGGACGCGCAGTACTTC.

CDR3 DNA: TGTGCCAGCAGCCGAACAGAGGGGACCGATACGCAGTATTTT. Its protein is CASSRTEGTDTQYF. V and J are TRBV7-2 and TRBJ2-3, with D perhaps TRBD1 or TRBD2 (5 bases each). Germline CDR1 is SGHTA and CDR2 is FQGNSA. Trimming pared 5 bases from V and 6 bases from J, leaving 15 bases between. This CDR3 has 14 residues.

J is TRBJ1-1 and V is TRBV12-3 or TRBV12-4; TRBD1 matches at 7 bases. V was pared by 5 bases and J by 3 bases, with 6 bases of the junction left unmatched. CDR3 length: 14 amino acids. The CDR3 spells CASSEVRGYTEAFF. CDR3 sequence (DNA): TGTGCCAGCAGTGAGGTCAGGGGGTACACTGAAGCTTTCTTT.

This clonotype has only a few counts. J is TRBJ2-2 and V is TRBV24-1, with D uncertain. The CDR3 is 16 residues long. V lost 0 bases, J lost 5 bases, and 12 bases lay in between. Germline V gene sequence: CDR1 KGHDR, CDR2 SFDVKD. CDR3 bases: TGTGCCACCAGTGATTTGCTAGGGTTAGAAACCGGGGAGCTGTTTTTT. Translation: CATSDLLGLETGELFF.

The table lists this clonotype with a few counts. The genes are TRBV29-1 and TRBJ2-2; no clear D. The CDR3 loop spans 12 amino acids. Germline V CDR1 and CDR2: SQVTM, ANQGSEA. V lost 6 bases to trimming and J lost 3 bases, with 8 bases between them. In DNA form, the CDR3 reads TGCAGCGTGACGGAGTACACCGGGGAGCTGTTTTTT. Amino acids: CSVTEYTGELFF.

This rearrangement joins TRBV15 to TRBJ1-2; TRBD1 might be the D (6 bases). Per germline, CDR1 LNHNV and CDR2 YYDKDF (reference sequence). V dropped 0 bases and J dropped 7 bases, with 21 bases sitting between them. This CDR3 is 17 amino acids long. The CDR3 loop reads CATSRDFQGSHLVGYTF. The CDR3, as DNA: TGTGCCACCAGCAGAGATTTCCAGGGGAGCCACCTGGTTGGCTACACCTTC.

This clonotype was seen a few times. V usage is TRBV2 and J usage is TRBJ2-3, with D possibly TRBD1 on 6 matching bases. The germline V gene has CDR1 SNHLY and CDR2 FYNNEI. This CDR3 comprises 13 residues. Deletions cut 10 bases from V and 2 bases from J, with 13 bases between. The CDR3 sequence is CATATGYTDTQYF. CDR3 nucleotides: TGTGCCACCGCGACAGGTTACACAGATACGCAGTATTTT.

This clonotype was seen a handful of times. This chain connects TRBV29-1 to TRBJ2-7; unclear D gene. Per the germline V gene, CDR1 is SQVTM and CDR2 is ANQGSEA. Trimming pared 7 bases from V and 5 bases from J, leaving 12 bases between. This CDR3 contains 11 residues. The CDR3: CSADLEDEQYV. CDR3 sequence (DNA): TGCAGCGCGGACCTAGAGGACGAGCAGTACGTC.

The CDR3 sequence is CASSKGQNTGELFF. The CDR3 region has the DNA TGTGCCAGCAGCAAGGGACAGAACACCGGGGAGCTGTTTTTT. The chain recombines TRBV7-3 with TRBJ2-2; D might be TRBD1 (6 bases). Germline V gene lookup returns CDR1 SGHTA and CDR2 FQGTGA. The CDR3 is 14 amino acids. V was cut by 5 bases and J by 1 base, with 8 bases left in between.

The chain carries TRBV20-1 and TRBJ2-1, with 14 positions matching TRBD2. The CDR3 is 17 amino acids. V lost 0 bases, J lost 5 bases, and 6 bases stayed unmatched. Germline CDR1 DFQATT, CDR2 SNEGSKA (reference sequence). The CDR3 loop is CSARDHRGLAGDNEQFF. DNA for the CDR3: TGCAGTGCTAGAGATCACCGGGGACTAGCGGGAGACAATGAGCAGTTCTTC.

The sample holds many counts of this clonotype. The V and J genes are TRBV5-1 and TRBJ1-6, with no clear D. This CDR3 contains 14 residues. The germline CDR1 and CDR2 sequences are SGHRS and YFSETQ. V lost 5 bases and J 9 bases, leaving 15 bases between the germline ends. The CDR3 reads CASRLIERGSPLHF. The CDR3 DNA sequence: TGCGCCAGCAGATTGATCGAGAGAGGTTCACCCCTCCACTTT.

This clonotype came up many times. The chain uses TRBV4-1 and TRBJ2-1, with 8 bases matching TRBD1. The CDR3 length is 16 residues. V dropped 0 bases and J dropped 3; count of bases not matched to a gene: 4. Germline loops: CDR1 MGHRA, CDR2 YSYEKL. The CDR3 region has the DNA TGCGCCAGCAGCCAAGACGGGACAGGACGCTACAATGAGCAGTTCTTC. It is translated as CASSQDGTGRYNEQFF.

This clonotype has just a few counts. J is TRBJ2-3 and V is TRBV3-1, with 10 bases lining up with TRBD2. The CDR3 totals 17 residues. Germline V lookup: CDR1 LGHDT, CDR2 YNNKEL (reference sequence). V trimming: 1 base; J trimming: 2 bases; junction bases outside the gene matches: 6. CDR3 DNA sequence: TGTGCCAGCAGCCAAGGGATCGGACTAGCGGTCACAGATACGCAGTATTTT. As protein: CASSQGIGLAVTDTQYF.

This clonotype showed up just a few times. The CDR3 region is CASSLPVGTDAYEQYF. The CDR3 nucleotides are TGTGCCAGCAGCCTACCGGTTGGGACGGACGCCTACGAGCAGTACTTC. The chain uses TRBV28 and TRBJ2-7; D tentatively reads TRBD1 or TRBD2 (5 bases each). The length of the CDR3 is 16 residues. Germline assignment: CDR1 MDHEN and CDR2 SYDVKM. With 6 bases removed from V and 2 bases from J, the gap between germline ends came to 20 bases.

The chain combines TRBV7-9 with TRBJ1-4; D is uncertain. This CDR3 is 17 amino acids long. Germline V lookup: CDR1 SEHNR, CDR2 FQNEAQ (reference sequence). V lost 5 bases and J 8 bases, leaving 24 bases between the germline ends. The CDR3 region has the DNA TGTGCCAGCAGCCCAAACAGAGCCCCTGAGAGATTCGAAAAACTGTTTTTT. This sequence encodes CASSPNRAPERFEKLFF. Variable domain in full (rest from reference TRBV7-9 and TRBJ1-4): DTGVSQNPRHKITKRGQNVTFRCDPISEHNRLYWYRQTLGQGPEFLTYFQNEAQLEKSRLLSDRFSAERPKGSFSTLEIQRTEQGDSAMYLCASSPNRAPERFEKLFFGSGTQLSVL.

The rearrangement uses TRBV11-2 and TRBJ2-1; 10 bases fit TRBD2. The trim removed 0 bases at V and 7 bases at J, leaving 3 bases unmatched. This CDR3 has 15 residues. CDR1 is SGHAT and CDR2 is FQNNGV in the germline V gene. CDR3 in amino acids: CASSLESGGGNEQFF. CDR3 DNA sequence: TGTGCCAGCAGCTTAGAGAGCGGGGGGGGGAATGAGCAGTTCTTC.